The present TCR beta chain was sequenced within a study of shared clonotypes between healthy human individuals. The study's findings and limits: Memory subsets generally showed smaller estimated richness than naive subsets did.

Between the trimmed V and J ends, which lost 4 bases and 15 bases, there was a span of 17 bases. The germline gives CDR1 SGHDT, CDR2 YYEEEE. The CDR3 has 13 amino acids. On this clone: Its antigen is unknown.

Clones were read by immunoSEQ multiplex PCR, and TCRdb kept only the in-frame ones, dropping some. The sample has 1.5 million to 2.5 million clones, roughly 95% seen once. CD45RO-negative, CCR7-selected cells formed the naive CD8 fraction, which excluded terminally differentiated effector memory CD45RA+ cells. The sequence derives from a young man in good health. The sequenced material came from naive CD8+ T cells sorted from blood. The chain has TRBV5-6 and TRBJ2-6; D unresolved. The CDR3 DNA follows: TGTGCCAGCAGCCCCGACGGGCCCTTTGGCCTGACTTTC. Translated, it gives CASSPDGPFGLTF.